The next 18 T cell receptor beta chains were all read from a single sample in a study of blood T cell repertoires in COVID-19. Produced via immunoSEQ multiplex PCR; TCRdb's table is partial and in-frame only. The sample records 250,000 or so clones, about 90% being singletons. Source material: PBMCs or T cells enriched from blood (not recorded which). The receptor source for this set is a man between 25 and 39 years old who had recovered from COVID-19.

This chain connects TRBV27 to TRBJ2-1, with 11 nucleotides matching TRBD1. Unmatched junction bases numbered 9, after V lost 5 bases and J lost 9 bases. The CDR3 is 15 residues long. Germline values: CDR1 MNHEY, CDR2 SMNVEV (reference sequence). The CDR3 DNA reads TGTGCCAGCAGTCCCCGGACAGGGGGCTGGGGTGAGCAGTTCTTC. It is translated as CASSPRTGGWGEQFF.

The genes are TRBV18 and TRBJ2-1; 9 bases line up with TRBD2. V shed 5 bases, J shed 7 bases, and the junction held 9 bases outside the gene matches. CDR3 length: 15 amino acids. From germline, CDR1 is KGHSH and CDR2 LQKENI. The CDR3 nucleotides read TGTGCCAGCTCATCTCTAGCGGGAATGGGTAATGAGCAGTTCTTC. This codes for CASSSLAGMGNEQFF.

The rearrangement links TRBV30 to TRBJ1-5, with a weak D call TRBD1 (5 bases). CDR3 length equals 13 residues. V gave up 7 bases and J gave up 4 bases, with 14 bases separating them. Germline lookup yields CDR1 GTSNPN and CDR2 SVGIG (reference sequence). CDR3 nucleotide sequence: TGTGCCTCACAGGACGGATTGAATCAGCCCCAGCATTTT. It translates to CASQDGLNQPQHF.

This clone was picked up one time. The chain is built from TRBV10-2 and TRBJ2-2, with a tentative D call TRBD1 (5 bases). This CDR3 spans 15 amino acids. Germline lookup yields CDR1 WSHSY and CDR2 SAAADI. Trimming cost V 3 bases and J 4 bases, with 12 bases left between them. This CDR3 reads CASSDNRGGTGELFF. Written as DNA, the CDR3 is TGCGCCAGCAGTGATAATAGGGGCGGCACCGGGGAGCTGTTTTTT.

The J gene is TRBJ1-2, the V gene TRBV9; possible D gene TRBD1, 5 bases. This CDR3 has 17 amino acids. V lost 0 bases, J lost 2 bases, and 17 bases lay in between. CDR1 and CDR2 (germline): SGDLS, YYNGEE. The CDR3 DNA reads as TGTGCCAGCAGCGTAGGTTTGCCGGGGGTAAGGAACTATGGCTACACCTTC. This gives the protein CASSVGLPGVRNYGYTF.

This clone was seen more than once but under ten times. This chain uses TRBV5-1 with TRBJ2-1; TRBD1 matches at 10 bases. V was clipped by 4 bases and J by 7 bases; unmatched bases: 5. This CDR3 contains 14 residues. Germline loops: CDR1 SGHRS, CDR2 YFSETQ. CDR3 bases: TGCGCCAGCAGCCAGGGACAGGGGATAAATGAGCAGTTCTTC. Translating it yields CASSQGQGINEQFF.

A note on this clone: One end of the junction fails to match germline, which may point to a read error. The chain recombines TRBV4-2 with TRBJ2-7; 11 bases are shared with TRBD1. CDR1 LGHNA and CDR2 YNFKEQ come from the germline V gene. The CDR3 length is 17 residues. The CDR3 reads CASSQDLGTGGLGPTNF. CDR3 sequence (DNA): TGTGCCAGCAGCCAAGACCTCGGGACAGGGGGACTCGGGCCCACTAACTTC.

V is TRBV10-1 and J is TRBJ1-1; TRBD1 matches 7 bases. This CDR3 is 14 amino acids long. From germline, CDR1 is WNHNN and CDR2 SYGVQD (reference sequence). V trimming: 11 bases; J trimming: 4 bases; junction bases outside the gene matches: 13. CDR3 loop: CAASRQGAGTEAFF. The CDR3 coding sequence is TGCGCCGCATCACGACAGGGAGCCGGCACTGAAGCTTTCTTT.

The rearrangement links TRBV11-1 to TRBJ2-5; TRBD1 agrees at 7 bases. Germline V gene data show CDR1 as SGHAT and CDR2 as FQDESV (reference sequence). This CDR3 comprises 13 residues. The ends lost 10 bases at V and 5 bases at J; junction bases unmatched: 10. CDR3 sequence reads: CAIRDSIEETQYF. CDR3 DNA: TGTGCCATCCGGGACAGTATTGAGGAGACCCAGTACTTC. The whole variable domain, filled in from reference TRBV11-1 and TRBJ2-5, reads EAEVAQSPRYKITEKSQAVAFWCDPISGHATLYWYRQILGQGPELLVQFQDESVVDDSQLPKDRFSAERLKGVDSTLKIQPAELGDSAMYLCAIRDSIEETQYFGPGTRLLVL.

Comments on this clone: Other DNA sequences in the sample encode the same CDR3. The chain uses TRBV7-4 and TRBJ1-5; D perhaps matches TRBD1 (6 bases). Germline CDR1 is SGHVT and CDR2 is SQSDAQ. The CDR3 covers 17 residues. Trimming took off 5 bases at V and 1 base at J, with 18 bases between the two ends. The CDR3 spells CASSHGNGGGSNQPQHF. In nucleotides, the CDR3 is TGTGCCAGCAGCCACGGAAACGGGGGGGGCAGCAATCAGCCCCAGCATTTT.

The chain couples TRBV27 to TRBJ2-6; D is ambiguous. Per the germline V gene, CDR1 is MNHEY and CDR2 is SMNVEV (reference sequence). The CDR3 sequence is 14 residues long. Trimming took 2 bases from V and 1 from J, leaving 3 bases between them. The CDR3 DNA reads TGTGCCAGCAGTTTAATATCTGGGGCCAACGTCCTGACTTTC. This codes for CASSLISGANVLTF.

This chain uses TRBV4-2 with TRBJ2-3, with 8 bases aligning to TRBD2. Germline trimming cut 0 bases from V and 5 bases from J; bases unmatched to any gene: 10. Germline V gene sequence: CDR1 LGHNA, CDR2 YNFKEQ. The CDR3 covers 17 residues. The CDR3 DNA follows: TGTGCCAGCAGCCAAGAACGGCCGGGGGGGACCGGAGATACGCAGTATTTT. Protein: CASSQERPGGTGDTQYF.

This chain connects TRBV5-8 to TRBJ2-7; 9 bases fit TRBD1. V shed 4 bases and J 6 bases; nucleotides not matched to a gene: 14. From germline, CDR1 is SGHTS and CDR2 YDEGEE. The CDR3 sequence is 16 residues long. The CDR3 sequence: CASSDRDRAIVGEQYF. CDR3 nucleotides: TGTGCCAGCAGCGACCGGGACAGGGCCATTGTGGGCGAGCAGTACTTC.

The rearrangement uses TRBV7-2 and TRBJ2-1, with unresolved D. This CDR3 has 14 residues. V was trimmed by 6 bases and J by 2 bases, leaving 11 bases between them. CDR1 SGHTA and CDR2 FQGNSA come from the germline V gene. As DNA, the CDR3 is TGTGCCAGCAGGGAGCCCCTACCCTACAATGAGCAGTTCTTC. This encodes CASREPLPYNEQFF.

The chain combines TRBV25-1 with TRBJ2-7, with a weak D call TRBD2 (6 bases). Deletions cut 6 bases from V and 6 bases from J, with 24 bases between. CDR1 MGHDK and CDR2 SYGVNS come from the germline V gene. The CDR3 has 16 residues. CDR3 DNA: TGTGCCAGCAGCAACCTTGGAGGGGCTGGTATCAGCGAGCAGTACTTC. Protein sequence: CASSNLGGAGISEQYF.

This clone was seen only once. The chain combines TRBV7-9 with TRBJ2-7; 8 bases agree with TRBD1. The germline V gene encodes CDR1 SEHNR and CDR2 FQNEAQ (reference sequence). Trimming at V came to 4 bases and at J to 3 bases, leaving 17 bases not matched to a gene. This CDR3 spans 18 amino acids. In DNA, the CDR3 is TGTGCCAGCAGCTCATCGGGCGGACAGGGTATAATTGGCTACGAGCAGTACTTC. It specifies CASSSSGGQGIIGYEQYF.

This rearrangement joins TRBV7-6 to TRBJ2-2; D is ambiguous. The CDR3 contains 14 residues. Germline CDR1 SGHVS, CDR2 FNYEAQ. V lost 1 base and J lost 6, with 9 bases in between. CDR3 nucleotide sequence: TGTGCCAGCAGCTTAGTCCCCGGTCCCGGGGAGCTGTTTTTT. Translated: CASSLVPGPGELFF. Together with reference TRBV7-6 and TRBJ2-2, the CDR3 gives the full variable domain: GAGVSQSPRYKVTKRGQDVALRCDPISGHVSLYWYRQALGQGPEFLTYFNYEAQQDKSGLPNDRFSAERPEGSISTLTIQRTEQRDSAMYRCASSLVPGPGELFFGEGSRLTVL.

The chain combines TRBV20-1 with TRBJ1-5; no firm D call. Trimming pared 6 bases from V and 0 bases from J, leaving 30 bases between. Germline V lookup: CDR1 DFQATT, CDR2 SNEGSKA (reference sequence). CDR3 size: 20 residues. The CDR3 nucleotides read TGCAGTGCCAGTCGAAGACGGAGGGCCACCACCCCGAATAGCAATCAGCCCCAGCATTTT. Translation: CSASRRRRATTPNSNQPQHF.